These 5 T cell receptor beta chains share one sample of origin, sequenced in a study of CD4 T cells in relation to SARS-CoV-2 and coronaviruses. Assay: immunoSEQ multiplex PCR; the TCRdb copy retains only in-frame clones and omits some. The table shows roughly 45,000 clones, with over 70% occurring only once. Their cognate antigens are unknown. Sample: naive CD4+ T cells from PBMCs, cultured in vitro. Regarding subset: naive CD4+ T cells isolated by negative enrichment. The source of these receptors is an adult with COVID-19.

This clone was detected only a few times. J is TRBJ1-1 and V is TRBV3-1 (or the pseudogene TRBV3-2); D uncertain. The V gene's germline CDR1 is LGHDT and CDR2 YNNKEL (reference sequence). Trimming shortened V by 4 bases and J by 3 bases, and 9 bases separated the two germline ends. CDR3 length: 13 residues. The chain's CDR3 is CASSLQRDTEAFF. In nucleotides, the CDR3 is TGTGCCAGCAGCCTCCAAAGAGACACTGAAGCTTTCTTT.

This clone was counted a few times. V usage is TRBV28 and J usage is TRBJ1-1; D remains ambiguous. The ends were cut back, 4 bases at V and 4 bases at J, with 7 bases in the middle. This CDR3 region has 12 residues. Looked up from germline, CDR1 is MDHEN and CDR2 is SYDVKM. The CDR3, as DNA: TGTGCCAGCAGTTCTGGCCTCACTGAAGCTTTCTTT. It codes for CASSSGLTEAFF.

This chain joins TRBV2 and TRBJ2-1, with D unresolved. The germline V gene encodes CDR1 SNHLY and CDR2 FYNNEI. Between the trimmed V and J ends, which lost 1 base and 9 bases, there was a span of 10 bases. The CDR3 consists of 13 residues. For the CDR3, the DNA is TGTGCCAGCAGTGAAGGTAGGCGAGGTGAGCAGTTCTTC. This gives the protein CASSEGRRGEQFF. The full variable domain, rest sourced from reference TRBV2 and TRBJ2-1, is EPEVTQTPSHQVTQMGQEVILRCVPISNHLYFYWYRQILGQKVEFLVSFYNNEISEKSEIFDDQFSVERPDGSNFTLKIRSTKLEDSAMYFCASSEGRRGEQFFGPGTRLTVL.

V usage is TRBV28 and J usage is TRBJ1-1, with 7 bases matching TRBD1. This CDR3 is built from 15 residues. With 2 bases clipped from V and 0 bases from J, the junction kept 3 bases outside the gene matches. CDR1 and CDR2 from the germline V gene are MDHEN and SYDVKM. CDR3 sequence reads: CASSLRDSLNTEAFF. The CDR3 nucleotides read TGTGCCAGCAGTTTACGGGACAGCTTGAACACTGAAGCTTTCTTT.

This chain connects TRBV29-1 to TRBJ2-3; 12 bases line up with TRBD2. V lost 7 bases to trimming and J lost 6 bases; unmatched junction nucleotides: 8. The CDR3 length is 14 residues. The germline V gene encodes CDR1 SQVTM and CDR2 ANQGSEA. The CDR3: CSAELAGGSDTQYF. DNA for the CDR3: TGCAGCGCGGAACTAGCGGGAGGTTCCGATACGCAGTATTTT.